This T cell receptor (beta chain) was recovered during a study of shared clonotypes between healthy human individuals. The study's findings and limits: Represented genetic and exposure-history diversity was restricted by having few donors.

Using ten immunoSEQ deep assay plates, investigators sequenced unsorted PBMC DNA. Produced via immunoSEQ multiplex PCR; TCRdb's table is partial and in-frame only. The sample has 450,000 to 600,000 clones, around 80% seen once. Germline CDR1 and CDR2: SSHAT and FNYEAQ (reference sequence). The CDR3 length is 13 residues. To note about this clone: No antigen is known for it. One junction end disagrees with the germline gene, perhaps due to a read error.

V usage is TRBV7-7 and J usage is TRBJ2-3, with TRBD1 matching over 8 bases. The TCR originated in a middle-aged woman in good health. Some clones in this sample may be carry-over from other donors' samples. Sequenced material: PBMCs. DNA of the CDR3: TGTGCTAGCAGCGCAACAGGGGGAGGTACGCAGTATTTT. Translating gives CASSATGGGTQYF.